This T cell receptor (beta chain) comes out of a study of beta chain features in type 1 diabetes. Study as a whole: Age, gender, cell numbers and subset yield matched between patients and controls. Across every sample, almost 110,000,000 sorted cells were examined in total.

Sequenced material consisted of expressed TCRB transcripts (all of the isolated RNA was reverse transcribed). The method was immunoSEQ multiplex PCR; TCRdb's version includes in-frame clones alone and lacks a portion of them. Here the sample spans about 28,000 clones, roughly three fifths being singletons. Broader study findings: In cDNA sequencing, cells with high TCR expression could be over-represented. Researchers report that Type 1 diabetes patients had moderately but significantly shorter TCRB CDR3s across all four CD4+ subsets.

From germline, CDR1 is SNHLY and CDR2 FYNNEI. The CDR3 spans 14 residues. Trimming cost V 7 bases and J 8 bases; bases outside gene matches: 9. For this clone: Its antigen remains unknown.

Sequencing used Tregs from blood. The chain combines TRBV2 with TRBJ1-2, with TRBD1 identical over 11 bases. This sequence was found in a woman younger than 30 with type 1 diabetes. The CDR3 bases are TGTGCCAGCACCTACGGACAGGGGGCGGGGGGCTACACCTTC. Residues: CASTYGQGAGGYTF.